This TCR beta chain was recorded in a study of vaccination and CD4 T cells after COVID-19. About the study: A median of approximately 100 days (range 35 to 161) separated diagnosis from post-COVID sampling. Control cultures received a CEFX pool, an HIV-1 Nef pool, or no peptide. SARS-CoV-2, HCoV-NL63, HCoV-OC43 and HCoV-229E supplied the overlapping spike peptides used to stimulate cells.

The study sequenced cultured CD4+ T cell DNA using the Oncomine TCR Beta short-read assay. TCRdb re-called the PCR reads with MiXCR, one entry per CDR3 protein. The profile covers about 26,000 distinct CDR3 sequences, with 64% appearing a single time and 4% to 6% taken by the ten largest. Germline CDR1 is SQVTM and CDR2 is ANQGSEA. Between the trimmed V and J ends, which lost 0 bases and 0 bases, there was a span of 15 bases. The length of the CDR3 is 16 residues. Treatment meaning: approximately nine-day PBMC culture with coronavirus spike peptide pools or control peptides (ViraFEST assay). Comment on this clonotype: What it binds is unknown.

The specimen sequenced was CD4+ T cells from blood, cultured in vitro. The J gene is TRBJ2-7, the V gene TRBV29-1, with D perhaps TRBD1 (5 bases). The TCR was taken from a human donor who had recovered from COVID-19. The CDR3 reads CSVEDQVGVYSYEQYF. In DNA form, the CDR3 reads TGCAGCGTTGAAGATCAGGTAGGGGTCTACTCCTACGAGCAGTACTTC.